A selection of T cell receptor beta chains follows, all from one sample in a study of cytomegalovirus exposure and HLA in healthy donors. The data were produced by immunoSEQ multiplex PCR, yet TCRdb's version contains in-frame clones alone and is incomplete. This table holds 83,000 or so clones, approximately 76% found once. The sequenced sample was PBMCs. These receptor sequences come from a man aged 25 to 40 in good health and CMV-seropositive. CDR3s include the opening cysteine and the closing phenylalanine or tryptophan. A D gene is named only where the DNA matches it firmly. For some rows the clone size is stated as once, few or many, or as a class when expanded; others skip it.

D: NA; J: TRBJ2-2; V: TRBV9; size: NA; DNA: TGTGCCAGCAGCGCCAGGGTCGGTACCGGGGAGCTGTTTTTT; CDR3: CASSARVGTGELFF
D: TRBD1; J: TRBJ2-7; V: TRBV30; size: once; DNA: TGTGCCTGGAGGCCAGGGGGCATCTACGAGCAGTACTTC; CDR3: CAWRPGGIYEQYF
D: TRBD2; J: TRBJ2-1; V: TRBV6-1; size: few; DNA: TGTGCCAGCAGTCGGAGCGGGGTAATCGATGAGCAGTTCTTC; CDR3: CASSRSGVIDEQFF
D: NA; J: TRBJ2-5; V: TRBV6-1; size: NA; DNA: TGTGCCAGCAGTGATACACACCAAGAGACCCAGTACTTC; CDR3: CASSDTHQETQYF
D: TRBD2; J: TRBJ2-7; V: TRBV6-5; size: NA; DNA: TGTGCCAGCAGCCTCGGACTAGCAACCTACGAGCAGTACTTC; CDR3: CASSLGLATYEQYF
D: NA; J: TRBJ2-7; V: TRBV27; size: NA; DNA: TGTGCCAGCAGACGTGGGCAGGGGCCCTACTACGAGCAGTACTTC; CDR3: CASRRGQGPYYEQYF
D: TRBD2; J: TRBJ2-1; V: TRBV19; size: NA; DNA: TGTGCCAGTAGTTCGTTAGCGGGGCGCTCCTACAATGAGCAGTTCTTC; CDR3: CASSSLAGRSYNEQFF
D: TRBD2; J: TRBJ2-3; V: TRBV6-4; size: NA; DNA: TGTGCCAGCAGCACCGCGGGGGGAAGCACAGATACGCAGTATTTT; CDR3: CASSTAGGSTDTQYF
D: NA; J: TRBJ1-1; V: TRBV12-2; size: NA; DNA: TGTGCAAGTCGCTTAGCCATAGGCGGGGGAAACACTGAAGCTTTCTTT; CDR3: CASRLAIGGGNTEAFF
D: NA; J: TRBJ2-2; V: TRBV13; size: NA; DNA: TGTGCCAGCACCTTTAACAGGAACACCGGGGAGCTGTTTTTT; CDR3: CASTFNRNTGELFF
D: NA; J: TRBJ2-7; V: TRBV10-2; size: NA; DNA: TGCGCCAGCAGTGAGACCCCACGGGGCGAGCAGTACTTC; CDR3: CASSETPRGEQYF
D: TRBD1; J: TRBJ1-2; V: TRBV19; size: NA; DNA: TGTGCCAGTAGTATCACCGGGACAGTTGGCTACACCTTC; CDR3: CASSITGTVGYTF
D: TRBD2; J: TRBJ2-7; V: TRBV7-9; size: NA; DNA: TGTGCCAGCAGCGCCCGACTAGCGGGGCGGTACGAGCAGTACTTC; CDR3: CASSARLAGRYEQYF
D: NA; J: TRBJ2-4; V: TRBV11-2; size: once; DNA: TGTGCCAGCAGACCAGCTCAGGGGATTGTAGCCAAAAACATTCAGTACTTC; CDR3: CASRPAQGIVAKNIQYF
D: NA; J: TRBJ2-3; V: TRBV15; size: NA; DNA: TGTGCCACCAGCAGAGGATTGGCGGGGAGCCCCACAGATACGCAGTATTTT; CDR3: CATSRGLAGSPTDTQYF
D: TRBD1; J: TRBJ2-7; V: TRBV11-3; size: NA; DNA: TGTGCCAGCAGCAAGAGCGGCGGGACAGGGGTGATGAACGAGCAGTACTTC; CDR3: CASSKSGGTGVMNEQYF
D: TRBD2; J: TRBJ2-3; V: TRBV9; size: NA; DNA: TGTGCCAGCAGCCCCGCGGGGGGGCTCGCAGATACGCAGTATTTT; CDR3: CASSPAGGLADTQYF
D: TRBD1; J: TRBJ1-1; V: TRBV2; size: NA; DNA: TGTGCCAGCAGTTCCACCTCGGGGACAGGGAGGAACACTGAAGCTTTCTTT; CDR3: CASSSTSGTGRNTEAFF
D: TRBD1; J: TRBJ2-5; V: TRBV7-9; size: NA; DNA: TGTGCCAGCAGCTTCCCGACAGGGTCGGAGACCCAGTACTTC; CDR3: CASSFPTGSETQYF
D: NA; J: TRBJ1-4; V: TRBV7-9; size: NA; DNA: TGTTCCAGCAGCAGGCGTGAGGGTGTGAATGAAAAACTGTTTTTT; CDR3: CSSSRREGVNEKLFF
D: NA; J: TRBJ1-6; V: TRBV9; size: NA; DNA: TGTGCCAGCAGGAGGGCCAGCCAAAATTCACCCCTCCACTTT; CDR3: CASRRASQNSPLHF
D: NA; J: TRBJ1-2; V: TRBV19; size: NA; DNA: TGTGCCAGTAGTATAGGGGGCGGAGAAGCTAACTATGGCTACACCTTC; CDR3: CASSIGGGEANYGYTF
D: TRBD1; J: TRBJ1-2; V: TRBV5-1; size: once; DNA: TGCGCCAGCAGCTTGGGGGGGCAATCACAGGGGGACTATGGCTACACCTTC; CDR3: CASSLGGQSQGDYGYTF
D: NA; J: TRBJ2-1; V: TRBV21-1; size: NA; DNA: TGTGCCAGCAGCAAGGCGAGGACAGGGGGCGCTTACAATGAGCAGTTCTTC; CDR3: CASSKARTGGAYNEQFF
D: NA; J: TRBJ1-6; V: TRBV27; size: NA; DNA: TGTGCCAGCAGCCCAGGGTTTGGGATTTCACCCCTCCACTTT; CDR3: CASSPGFGISPLHF
D: TRBD2; J: TRBJ2-2; V: TRBV5-1; size: NA; DNA: TGCGCCAGCAGCGTTCGGACTAGCGGGGGGGCCGGGGAGCTGTTTTTT; CDR3: CASSVRTSGGAGELFF
D: NA; J: TRBJ2-2; V: TRBV2; size: NA; DNA: TGTGCCAGCAGTGTCACGCCGAGGGGGACCGGGGAGCTGTTTTTT; CDR3: CASSVTPRGTGELFF